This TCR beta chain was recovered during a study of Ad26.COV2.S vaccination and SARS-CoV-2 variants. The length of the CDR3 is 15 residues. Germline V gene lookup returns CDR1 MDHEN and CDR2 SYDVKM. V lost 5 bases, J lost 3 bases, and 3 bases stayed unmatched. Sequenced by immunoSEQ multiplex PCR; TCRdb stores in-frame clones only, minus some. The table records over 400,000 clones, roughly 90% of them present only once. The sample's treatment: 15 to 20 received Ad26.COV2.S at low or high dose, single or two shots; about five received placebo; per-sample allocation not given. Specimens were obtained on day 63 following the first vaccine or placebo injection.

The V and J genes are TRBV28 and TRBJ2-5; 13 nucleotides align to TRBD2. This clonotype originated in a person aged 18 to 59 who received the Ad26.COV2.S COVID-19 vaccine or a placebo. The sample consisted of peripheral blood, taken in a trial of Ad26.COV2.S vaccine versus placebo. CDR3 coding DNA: TGTGCCAGCAGTCTGACTAGCGGGGGGAAAGAGACCCAGTACTTC. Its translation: CASSLTSGGKETQYF. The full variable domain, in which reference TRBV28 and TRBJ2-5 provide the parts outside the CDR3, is DVKVTQSSRYLVKRTGEKVFLECVQDMDHENMFWYRQDPGLGLRLIYFSYDVKMKEKGDIPEGYSVSREKKERFSLILESASTNQTSMYLCASSLTSGGKETQYFGPGTRLLVL.